What follows are 10 T cell receptor beta chains derived from one specimen sequenced in a study of blood T cell repertoires in COVID-19. The assay was immunoSEQ multiplex PCR, and TCRdb's table has in-frame clones only and misses some. This table has about 310,000 clones, 85% appearing once. Sequencing used PBMCs or T cells enriched from blood (not recorded which). These receptors all stem from a woman between 25 and 40 years old who had been exposed to COVID-19.

This clone is a singleton in its sample. The V and J genes are TRBV6-5 and TRBJ2-7; no clear D gene. This CDR3 contains 14 residues. V shed 3 bases and J shed 0 bases, with 9 bases lying between them. CDR1 MNHEY and CDR2 SVGAGI come from the germline V gene. In DNA, the CDR3 is TGTGCCAGCAGTTATGGGCGAAACTCCTACGAGCAGTACTTC. Translating gives CASSYGRNSYEQYF.

The sample holds many counts of this clone. Other DNA variants within this sample encode the same CDR3. The rearrangement joins TRBV9 to TRBJ2-7; D is ambiguous. V lost 0 bases to trimming and J lost 3 bases, with 7 bases between them. CDR3 length: 13 residues. Germline V CDR1 and CDR2: SGDLS, YYNGEE. This chain's CDR3 is CASSVGGSYEQYF. The CDR3, as DNA: TGTGCCAGCAGCGTAGGAGGAAGCTACGAGCAGTACTTC. Filled out from reference TRBV9 and TRBJ2-7, the complete variable domain reads DSGVTQTPKHLITATGQRVTLRCSPRSGDLSVYWYQQSLDQGLQFLIQYYNGEERAKGNILERFSAQQFPDLHSELNLSSLELGDSALYFCASSVGGSYEQYFGPGTRLTVT.

This chain connects TRBV19 to TRBJ2-7; TRBD1 matches 7 bases. CDR1 is LNHDA, CDR2 SQIVND, per germline (reference sequence). Trimming removed 6 bases from V and 0 bases from J; junction bases left unmatched: 8. The CDR3 contains 15 residues. For the CDR3, the DNA is TGTGCCAGTAGCCAGGAGACAGGGTCCTCCTACGAGCAGTACTTC. Amino acids: CASSQETGSSYEQYF.

J is TRBJ2-1 and V is TRBV24-1; D gene unclear. Germline-derived CDR1 and CDR2 are KGHDR and SFDVKD. V was cut by 3 bases and J by 0 bases, with 11 bases left in between. The CDR3 has 16 residues. CDR3 region: CATSDAPRSSYNEQFF. The CDR3 DNA sequence: TGTGCCACCAGTGATGCTCCCCGGAGCTCCTACAATGAGCAGTTCTTC.

The chain employs TRBV4-3 and TRBJ1-1; tentatively, D is TRBD1 (6 bases). Germline V gene lookup returns CDR1 LGHNA and CDR2 YSLEER. There are 15 residues in the CDR3. Trimming removed 6 bases at V and 0 bases at J, with 14 bases between. In nucleotides, the CDR3 is TGCGCCAGCAGTACAGTCCAGGGGATGAACACTGAAGCTTTCTTT. It is translated as CASSTVQGMNTEAFF.

This clone was recorded only once. The chain combines TRBV19 with TRBJ2-1; 7 nucleotides agree with TRBD2. Germline CDR1 reads LNHDA; CDR2 reads SQIVND (reference sequence). The CDR3 length is 14 residues. J was trimmed by 4 bases and V by 5 bases; bases with no gene match: 5. This chain's CDR3 is CASSVASGYNEQFF. CDR3 DNA sequence: TGTGCCAGTAGTGTTGCTAGCGGATACAATGAGCAGTTCTTC.

CDR3 in amino acids: CASTDIQPQHF. As DNA, the CDR3 is TGTGCCAGCACCGACATTCAGCCCCAGCATTTT. The J gene is TRBJ1-5, the V gene TRBV3-1 (or the pseudogene TRBV3-2); no firm D call. V was cut by 7 bases and J by 6 bases, with 7 bases left in between. CDR1 and CDR2 (germline): LGHDT, YNNKEL (reference sequence). The CDR3 extends over 11 amino acids.

The chain employs TRBV9 and TRBJ2-3; D not resolved. V was pared by 1 base and J by 4 bases, with 10 bases between. Germline values: CDR1 SGDLS, CDR2 YYNGEE. The CDR3 length is 14 residues. The CDR3 is CASSVSPPADTQYF. The CDR3 DNA reads TGTGCCAGCAGCGTATCACCCCCGGCAGATACGCAGTATTTT. Filled out from reference TRBV9 and TRBJ2-3, the complete variable domain reads DSGVTQTPKHLITATGQRVTLRCSPRSGDLSVYWYQQSLDQGLQFLIQYYNGEERAKGNILERFSAQQFPDLHSELNLSSLELGDSALYFCASSVSPPADTQYFGPGTRLTVL.

The rearrangement uses TRBV5-6 and TRBJ2-7; 8 positions agree with TRBD1. The CDR3 totals 12 residues. Germline values: CDR1 SGHDT, CDR2 YYEEEE. The CDR3 is CKEQGAPDEQYF. The CDR3 DNA reads as TGTAAGGAGCAGGGGGCGCCCGACGAGCAGTACTTC.

Details on this clone: Within the sample, other DNA sequences also encode this same CDR3. V and J are TRBV4-1 and TRBJ1-1, with D possibly being TRBD1 (5 bases). V was cut by 4 bases and J by 1 base, with 7 bases left in between. The CDR3 runs to 13 residues. Per the germline V gene, CDR1 is MGHRA and CDR2 is YSYEKL. This chain's CDR3 is CASSLGQNTEAFF. DNA for the CDR3: TGCGCCAGCAGCCTAGGACAGAACACTGAAGCTTTCTTT.